This T cell receptor (beta chain) emerged from a study of CD8 T cells in Susac syndrome. RNA in amounts of roughly 0.5 to 1 ug was reverse transcribed with random hexamers. The amplification used immunoSEQ multiplex PCR on TCR beta CDR3; it spanned 54 Vbeta and 13 Jbeta. TCRdb re-analysed the immunoSEQ multiplex PCR reads in MiXCR, keeping a single row per CDR3 protein. The profile shows roughly 150,000 distinct CDR3 sequences, approximately 96% of them singletons. From germline, CDR1 is SEHNR and CDR2 FQNEAQ (reference sequence). Trimming shortened V by 4 bases and J by 3 bases, and 15 bases separated the two germline ends. The CDR3 contains 15 residues. The T cells that were sequenced for TCR beta were CD8+ and CD4+ cells from blood.

The J gene is TRBJ1-2, the V gene TRBV7-9, with a possible D match to TRBD1 (5 bases). This TCR came from a human donor with multiple sclerosis. The sequenced material came from CD8+ T cells from PBMCs. The CDR3 reads CASSYSFGADYGYTF. DNA of the CDR3: TGTGCCAGCAGCTACTCCTTCGGGGCGGACTATGGCTACACCTTC.